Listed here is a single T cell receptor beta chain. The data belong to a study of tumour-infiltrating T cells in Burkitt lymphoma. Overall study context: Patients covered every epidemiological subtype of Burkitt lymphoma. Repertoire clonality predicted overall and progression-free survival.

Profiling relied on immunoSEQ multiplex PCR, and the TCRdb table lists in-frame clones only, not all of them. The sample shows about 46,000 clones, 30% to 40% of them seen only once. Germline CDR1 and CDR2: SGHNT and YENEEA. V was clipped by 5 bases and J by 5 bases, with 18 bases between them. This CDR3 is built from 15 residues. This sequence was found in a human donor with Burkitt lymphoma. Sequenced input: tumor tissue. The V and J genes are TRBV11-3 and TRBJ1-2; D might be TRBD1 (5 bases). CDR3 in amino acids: CASSAPRALDYGYTF. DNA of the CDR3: TGTGCCAGCAGCGCGCCCAGGGCCTTGGATTATGGCTACACCTTC.